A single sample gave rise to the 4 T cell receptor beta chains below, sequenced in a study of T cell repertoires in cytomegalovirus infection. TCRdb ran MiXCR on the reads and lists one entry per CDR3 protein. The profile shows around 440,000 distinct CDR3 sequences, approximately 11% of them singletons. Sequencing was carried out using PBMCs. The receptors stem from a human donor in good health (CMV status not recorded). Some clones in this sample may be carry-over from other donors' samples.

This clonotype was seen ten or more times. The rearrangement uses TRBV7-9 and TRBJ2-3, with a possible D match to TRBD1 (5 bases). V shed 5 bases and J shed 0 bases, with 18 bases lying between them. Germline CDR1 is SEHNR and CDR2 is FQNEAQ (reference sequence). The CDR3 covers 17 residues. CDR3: CASSPPSADSSTDTQYF. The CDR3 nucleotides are TGTGCCAGCAGCCCCCCCTCCGCAGACAGTAGCACAGATACGCAGTATTTT.

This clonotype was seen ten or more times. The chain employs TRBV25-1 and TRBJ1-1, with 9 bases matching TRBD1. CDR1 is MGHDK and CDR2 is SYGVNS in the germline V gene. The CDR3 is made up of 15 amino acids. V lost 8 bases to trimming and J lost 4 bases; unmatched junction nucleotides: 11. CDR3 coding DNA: TGTGCCAGCCTAGTGGGAGGGGACAGGGTCACTGAAGCTTTCTTT. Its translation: CASLVGGDRVTEAFF.

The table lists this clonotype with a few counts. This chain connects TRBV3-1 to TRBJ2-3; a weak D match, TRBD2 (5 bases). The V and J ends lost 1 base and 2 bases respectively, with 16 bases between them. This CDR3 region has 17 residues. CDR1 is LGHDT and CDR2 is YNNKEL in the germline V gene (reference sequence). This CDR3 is CASSQGDISALTDTQYF. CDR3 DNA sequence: TGTGCCAGCAGCCAAGGAGATATTAGCGCCCTCACAGATACGCAGTATTTT.

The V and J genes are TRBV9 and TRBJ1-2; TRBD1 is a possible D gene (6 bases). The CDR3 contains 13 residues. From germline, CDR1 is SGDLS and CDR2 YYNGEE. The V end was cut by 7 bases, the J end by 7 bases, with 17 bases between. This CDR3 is CASGSGGALGYTF. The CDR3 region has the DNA TGTGCCAGCGGAAGCGGGGGGGCTCTTGGCTACACCTTC.